The 2 T cell receptor beta chains given below trace back to one sample, sequenced in a study of T cell repertoires in cytomegalovirus infection. One entry per CDR3 protein, called by TCRdb with MiXCR from the reads. The sample lists just under 550,000 distinct CDR3 sequences; 26% were seen once. Sequencing was performed on PBMCs. The receptors stem from a human donor in good health (CMV status not recorded). Some clones in this sample may be carry-over from other donors' samples.

This clonotype appeared many times. The genes are TRBV7-6 and TRBJ1-2; TRBD1 is a possible D gene (5 bases). Germline CDR1 is SGHVS and CDR2 is FNYEAQ. Trimming took 6 bases from V and 4 from J, leaving 18 bases between them. There are 15 residues in the CDR3. CDR3 sequence reads: CASSDPTAGTYGYTF. The DNA for the CDR3 is TGTGCCAGCAGTGATCCCACGGCGGGGACCTATGGCTACACCTTC. The complete variable domain, with remaining parts taken from reference TRBV7-6 and TRBJ1-2, reads GAGVSQSPRYKVTKRGQDVALRCDPISGHVSLYWYRQALGQGPEFLTYFNYEAQQDKSGLPNDRFSAERPEGSISTLTIQRTEQRDSAMYRCASSDPTAGTYGYTFGSGTRLTVV.

This clonotype has a count of ten or more. The chain carries TRBV7-8 and TRBJ2-1; 12 bases line up with TRBD2. This CDR3 comprises 16 residues. Germline CDR1 SGHVS, CDR2 FQNEAQ. V was clipped by 3 bases and J by 4 bases; unmatched bases: 4. CDR3 in DNA: TGTGCCAGCAGCTTCCCGACTAGCGGGAGTTACAATGAGCAGTTCTTC. The encoded protein is CASSFPTSGSYNEQFF.